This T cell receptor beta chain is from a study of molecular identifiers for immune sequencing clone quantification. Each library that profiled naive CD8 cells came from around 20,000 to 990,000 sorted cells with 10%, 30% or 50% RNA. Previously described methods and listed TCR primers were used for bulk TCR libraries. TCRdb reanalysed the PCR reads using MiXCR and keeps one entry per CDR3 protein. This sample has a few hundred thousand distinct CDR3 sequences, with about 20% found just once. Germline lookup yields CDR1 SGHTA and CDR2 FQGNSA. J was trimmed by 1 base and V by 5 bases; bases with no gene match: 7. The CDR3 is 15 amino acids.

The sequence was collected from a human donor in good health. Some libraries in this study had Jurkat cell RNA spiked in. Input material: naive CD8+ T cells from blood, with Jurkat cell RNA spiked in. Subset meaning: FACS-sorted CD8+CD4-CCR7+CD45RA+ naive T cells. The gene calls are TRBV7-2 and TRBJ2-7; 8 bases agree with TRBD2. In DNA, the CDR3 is TGTGCCAGCAGCCCCAGGACTAGCCTTTCCTACGAGCAGTACTTC. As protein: CASSPRTSLSYEQYF.